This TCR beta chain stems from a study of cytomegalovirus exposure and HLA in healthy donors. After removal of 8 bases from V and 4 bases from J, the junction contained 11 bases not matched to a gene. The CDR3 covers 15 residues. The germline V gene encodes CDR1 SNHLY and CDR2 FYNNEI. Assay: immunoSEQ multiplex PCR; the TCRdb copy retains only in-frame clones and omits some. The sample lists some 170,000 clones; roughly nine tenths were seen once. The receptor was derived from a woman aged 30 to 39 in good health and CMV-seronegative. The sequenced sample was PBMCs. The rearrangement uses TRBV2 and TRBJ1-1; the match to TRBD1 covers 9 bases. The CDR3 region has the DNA TGTGCCAGCCGTCTGGACAGGGGCTTCTCCACTGAAGCTTTCTTT. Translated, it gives CASRLDRGFSTEAFF.